A selection of T cell receptor beta chains follows, all from one sample in a study of cytomegalovirus exposure and HLA in healthy donors. Libraries were prepared by immunoSEQ multiplex PCR; TCRdb keeps only in-frame clonotypes and omits some of them. The table includes fewer than 250,000 clones, about 76% detected once. Source material: PBMCs. The receptors come from a male donor in good health and CMV-seropositive. Each CDR3 is given without its conserved first and last residue.

CDR3 length: 13; J gene: TRBJ2-7; V gene: TRBV7-9; CDR3 protein: ASSLLISGYYEQY
CDR3 length: 10; J gene: TRBJ2-7; V gene: TRBV28; CDR3 protein: ASSRAGYEQY
CDR3 length: 12; J gene: TRBJ2-2; V gene: TRBV7-2; CDR3 protein: ASSYITNTGELF
CDR3 length: 13; J gene: TRBJ1-1; V gene: TRBV4-3; CDR3 protein: ASSQDSEIYTEAF
CDR3 length: 12; J gene: TRBJ1-6; V gene: TRBV2; CDR3 protein: ASSVRLGSSPLH
CDR3 length: 13; J gene: TRBJ1-1; V gene: TRBV11-3; CDR3 protein: ASSATTGMGTEAF
CDR3 length: 13; J gene: TRBJ1-2; V gene: TRBV9; CDR3 protein: ASSEGQGPDYGYT
CDR3 length: 9; J gene: TRBJ2-7; V gene: TRBV7-8; CDR3 protein: ASRADYEQY
CDR3 length: 13; J gene: TRBJ1-3; V gene: TRBV10-1; CDR3 protein: ASSGTGRSGNTIY
CDR3 length: 12; J gene: TRBJ2-7; V gene: TRBV5-5; CDR3 protein: ASSFPGLPEEQY
CDR3 length: 14; J gene: TRBJ1-1; V gene: TRBV4-3; CDR3 protein: ASSQDETGSNTEAF
CDR3 length: 11; J gene: TRBJ2-7; V gene: TRBV7-9; CDR3 protein: SSSFPDSYEQY
CDR3 length: 12; J gene: TRBJ1-5; V gene: TRBV27; CDR3 protein: ASSFLGEGQPQH
CDR3 length: 10; J gene: TRBJ2-1; V gene: TRBV27; CDR3 protein: ASSYSGNEQF
CDR3 length: 14; J gene: TRBJ2-3; V gene: TRBV19; CDR3 protein: ASSIDGTSGSNTQY
CDR3 length: 13; J gene: TRBJ2-1; V gene: TRBV7-7; CDR3 protein: ASSLGLAVYNEQF
CDR3 length: 13; J gene: TRBJ2-5; V gene: TRBV7-2; CDR3 protein: ASSLAGGRIETQY
CDR3 length: 12; J gene: TRBJ2-1; V gene: TRBV11-2; CDR3 protein: ASSYGTGNNEQF
CDR3 length: 12; J gene: TRBJ2-7; V gene: TRBV5-1; CDR3 protein: ASSLGQGAYEQY
CDR3 length: 12; J gene: TRBJ1-5; V gene: TRBV2; CDR3 protein: ASGGTARDQPQH
CDR3 length: 13; J gene: TRBJ2-1; V gene: TRBV6-4; CDR3 protein: ASSDSGRGGNEQF
CDR3 length: 10; J gene: TRBJ2-1; V gene: TRBV6-5; CDR3 protein: ASSYGVNEQF